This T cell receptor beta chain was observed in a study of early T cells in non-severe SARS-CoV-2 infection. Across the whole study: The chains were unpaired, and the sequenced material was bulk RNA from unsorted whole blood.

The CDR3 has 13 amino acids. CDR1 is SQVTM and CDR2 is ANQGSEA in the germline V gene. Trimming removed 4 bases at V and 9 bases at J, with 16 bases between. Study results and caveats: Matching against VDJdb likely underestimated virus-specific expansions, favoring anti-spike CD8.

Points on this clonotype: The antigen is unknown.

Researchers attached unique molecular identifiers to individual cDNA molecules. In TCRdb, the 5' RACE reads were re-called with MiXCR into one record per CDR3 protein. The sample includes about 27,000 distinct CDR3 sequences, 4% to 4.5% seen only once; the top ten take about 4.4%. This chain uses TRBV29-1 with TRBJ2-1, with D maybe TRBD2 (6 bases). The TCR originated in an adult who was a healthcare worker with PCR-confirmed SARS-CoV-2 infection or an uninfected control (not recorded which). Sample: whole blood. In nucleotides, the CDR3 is TGCAGCGTTGGTCCAATCGAGGGAGGTGAGCAGTTCTTC. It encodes CSVGPIEGGEQFF.